The 11 T cell receptor beta chains below all came from one sample that was sequenced in a study of T cells in localized non-small cell lung cancer. The protocol was immunoSEQ multiplex PCR, while the TCRdb copy is restricted to in-frame clones and leaves out a portion. The sample carries 20,000 to 25,000 clones, 80% to 95% recorded once. Sequenced here: peripheral blood, sampled before any cancer treatment. Receptors were obtained from a woman aged 35 to 70 with stage I lung adenocarcinoma.

The rearrangement joins TRBV5-1 to TRBJ2-3; D unresolved. Germline assignment: CDR1 SGHRS and CDR2 YFSETQ. V was pared by 4 bases and J by 5 bases, with 5 bases between. The CDR3 spans 11 residues. The CDR3 reads CASSPGDTQYF. The DNA of the CDR3 is TGCGCCAGCAGCCCGGGAGATACGCAGTATTTT.

The genes are TRBV7-9 and TRBJ1-4; TRBD1 agrees at 7 bases. J gave up 7 bases and V 3 bases, and 11 bases lay outside the gene matches. In germline, CDR1 is SEHNR, CDR2 FQNEAQ (reference sequence). The CDR3 length is 16 residues. This CDR3 reads CASSFSRDRAVEKLFF. DNA for the CDR3: TGTGCCAGCAGCTTTAGCCGTGACAGGGCAGTTGAAAAACTGTTTTTT.

V and J are TRBV28 and TRBJ1-5; 8 bases agree with TRBD1. Germline lookup yields CDR1 MDHEN and CDR2 SYDVKM. After removal of 6 bases from V and 7 bases from J, the junction contained 5 bases not matched to a gene. The CDR3 is 13 amino acids. CDR3 amino acids: CASRQGVGQPQHF. The CDR3 DNA sequence: TGTGCCAGCAGACAGGGGGTGGGGCAGCCCCAGCATTTT.

This rearrangement joins TRBV28 to TRBJ2-1; D uncertain. Germline loops: CDR1 MDHEN, CDR2 SYDVKM. V was cut by 6 bases and J by 8 bases, with 5 bases left in between. CDR3 length: 10 residues. In nucleotides, the CDR3 is TGTGCCAGCAGCCTGGATGAGCAGTTCTTC. Protein product: CASSLDEQFF.

The chain couples TRBV19 to TRBJ2-3, with no clear D. The CDR3 consists of 17 residues. Germline CDR1 and CDR2: LNHDA and SQIVND (reference sequence). The ends were cut back, 6 bases at V and 4 bases at J, with 23 bases in the middle. In DNA form, the CDR3 reads TGTGCCAGTAGGGCCGGTACCAGACTCCGGTATGCAGATACGCAGTATTTT. Translation gives CASRAGTRLRYADTQYF. Full variable domain (missing parts from reference TRBV19 and TRBJ2-3): DGGITQSPKYLFRKEGQNVTLSCEQNLNHDAMYWYRQDPGQGLRLIYYSQIVNDFQKGDIAEGYSVSREKKESFPLTVTSAQKNPTAFYLCASRAGTRLRYADTQYFGPGTRLTVL.

This clone was seen a single time. The chain is built from TRBV15 and TRBJ1-3; no firm D call. Trimming removed 1 base at V and 0 bases at J, with 4 bases between. The CDR3 totals 14 residues. The germline gives CDR1 LNHNV, CDR2 YYDKDF (reference sequence). This chain's CDR3 is CATSRGNSGNTIYF. CDR3 coding DNA: TGTGCCACCAGCAGAGGGAACTCTGGAAACACCATATATTTT.

This clone was picked up a small number of times. The CDR3 DNA is TGTGCCAGCAGCCAGGATAGCGGGAACAGTGATACGCAGTATTTT. Protein sequence: CASSQDSGNSDTQYF. This rearrangement joins TRBV4-2 to TRBJ2-3; 8 positions match TRBD2. This CDR3 has 15 amino acids. In germline, CDR1 is LGHNA, CDR2 YNFKEQ. Losses at the gene ends were 3 bases for V and 6 bases for J; bases not matched to a gene: 8.

This clone has just a few counts. V and J are TRBV20-1 and TRBJ1-2; D uncertain. The CDR3 is 10 amino acids. CDR1 is DFQATT, CDR2 SNEGSKA, per germline (reference sequence). The ends were cut back, 5 bases at V and 2 bases at J, with 3 bases in the middle. CDR3 sequence (DNA): TGCAGTGCTCCAAACTATGGCTACACCTTC. This codes for CSAPNYGYTF.

This chain uses TRBV4-2 with TRBJ1-1; D not certain. Germline loops: CDR1 LGHNA, CDR2 YNFKEQ. V was pared by 5 bases and J by 1 base, with 20 bases between. This CDR3 has 17 residues. DNA for the CDR3: TGTGCCAGCAGCTCTAAGGCGAAGGGAGGGAGGAACACTGAAGCTTTCTTT. It specifies CASSSKAKGGRNTEAFF.

The table lists this clone with a few counts. The chain links TRBV28 to TRBJ2-7, with D uncertain. Germline CDR1 MDHEN, CDR2 SYDVKM. The ends were cut back, 2 bases at V and 0 bases at J, with 11 bases in the middle. This CDR3 comprises 15 residues. The chain's CDR3 is CASSLRSVGSYEQYF. The CDR3 DNA reads as TGTGCCAGCAGTTTAAGGTCGGTTGGCTCCTACGAGCAGTACTTC.

The chain combines TRBV4-2 with TRBJ2-4, with 9 bases that match TRBD2. The CDR3 has 16 residues. Germline V gene lookup returns CDR1 LGHNA and CDR2 YNFKEQ. The ends lost 4 bases at V and 2 bases at J; junction bases unmatched: 6. CDR3 DNA sequence: TGTGCCAGCAGCCGGAGAGCGGGAGGATCCAAAAACATTCAGTACTTC. It is translated as CASSRRAGGSKNIQYF.